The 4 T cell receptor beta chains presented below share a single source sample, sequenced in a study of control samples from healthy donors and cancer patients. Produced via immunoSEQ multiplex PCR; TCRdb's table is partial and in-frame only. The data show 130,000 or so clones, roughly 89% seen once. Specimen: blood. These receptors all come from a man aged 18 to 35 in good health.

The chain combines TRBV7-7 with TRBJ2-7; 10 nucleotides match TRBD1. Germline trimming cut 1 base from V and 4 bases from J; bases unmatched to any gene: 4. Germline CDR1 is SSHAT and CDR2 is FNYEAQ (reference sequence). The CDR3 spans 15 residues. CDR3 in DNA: TGTGCCAGCAGCTTAGGGACAGGGGGTCCTTACGAGCAGTACTTC. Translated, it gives CASSLGTGGPYEQYF.

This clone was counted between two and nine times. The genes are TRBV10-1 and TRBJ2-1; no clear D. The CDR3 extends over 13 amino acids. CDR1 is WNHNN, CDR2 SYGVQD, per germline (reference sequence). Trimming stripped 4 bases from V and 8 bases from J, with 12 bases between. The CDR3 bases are TGCGCCAGCAGTGGAGAAAGTGTCCATGAGCAGTTCTTC. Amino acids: CASSGESVHEQFF.

The CDR3 loop reads CASSDDPYNSPLHF. The DNA of the CDR3 is TGTGCCAGCAGTGACGACCCATATAATTCACCCCTCCACTTT. The rearrangement uses TRBV6-1 and TRBJ1-6; D remains ambiguous. Germline assignment: CDR1 MNHNS and CDR2 SASEGT. The CDR3 is 14 amino acids. Trimming took 3 bases from V and 4 from J, leaving 7 bases between them.

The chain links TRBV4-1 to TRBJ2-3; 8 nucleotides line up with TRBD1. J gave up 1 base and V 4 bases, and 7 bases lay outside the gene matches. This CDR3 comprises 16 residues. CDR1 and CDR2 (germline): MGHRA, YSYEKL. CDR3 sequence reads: CASSPYQGAGTDTQYF. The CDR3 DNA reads TGCGCCAGCAGCCCTTATCAGGGGGCTGGCACAGATACGCAGTATTTT.